This is a list of T cell receptor beta chains from one sample in a study of CD8 T cells in ankylosing spondylitis. MiXCR was run by TCRdb on the 5' RACE reads, yielding one entry per CDR3 protein. The table has under 850,000 distinct CDR3 sequences, around 20% seen once; the top ten hold around a fifth. The source material was blood, either unsorted or a sorted T cell fraction (not recorded which). The receptors here all came from a male donor with ankylosing spondylitis. The CDR3 runs from the conserved cysteine through the conserved F or W. The D gene is left open where the match is weak. For some rows the clone size is stated as once, few or many, or as a class when expanded; others skip it.

size: few; V: TRBV29-1; J: TRBJ1-1; D: -; CDR3: CSVSNGGEWAEAFF; DNA: TGCAGCGTTTCAAACGGGGGCGAGTGGGCTGAAGCTTTCTTT
size: -; V: TRBV5-1; J: TRBJ2-1; D: -; CDR3: CASSLPSKEQFF; DNA: TGCGCCAGCAGCCTACCTAGTAAAGAGCAGTTCTTC
size: few; V: TRBV7-2; J: TRBJ2-7; D: TRBD2; CDR3: CASSPGTRLGEQYF; DNA: TGTGCCAGCAGCCCCGGGACTAGGCTGGGCGAGCAGTACTTC
size: few; V: TRBV9; J: TRBJ1-2; D: TRBD1; CDR3: CASSAPGQGLYGYTF; DNA: TGTGCCAGCAGCGCCCCGGGACAGGGCCTCTATGGCTACACCTTC
size: -; V: TRBV27; J: TRBJ2-5; D: TRBD1; CDR3: CASSLLYGRGLQETQYF; DNA: TGTGCCAGCAGTTTATTGTATGGAAGGGGGCTTCAAGAGACCCAGTACTTC
size: -; V: TRBV12-3/TRBV12-4; J: TRBJ2-1; D: -; CDR3: CASSRTMNEQFF; DNA: TGTGCCAGCAGCCGGACTATGAATGAGCAGTTCTTC
size: many; V: TRBV12-3/TRBV12-4; J: TRBJ1-2; D: -; CDR3: CASSLKTGTDGYTF; DNA: TGTGCCAGCAGTTTAAAAACGGGTACGGATGGCTACACCTTC
size: few; V: TRBV28; J: TRBJ2-2; D: -; CDR3: CASSLLGSNTGELFF; DNA: TGTGCCAGCAGTTTATTAGGGTCCAACACCGGGGAGCTGTTTTTT
size: few; V: TRBV29-1; J: TRBJ2-3; D: -; CDR3: CSGSPFIEPTDTQYF; DNA: TGCAGCGGATCACCGTTTATTGAACCCACAGATACGCAGTATTTT
size: -; V: TRBV14; J: TRBJ2-1; D: TRBD2; CDR3: CASSRVAGAGNEQFF; DNA: TGTGCCAGCAGCCGGGTAGCGGGAGCTGGCAATGAGCAGTTCTTC
size: -; V: TRBV29-1; J: TRBJ2-7; D: -; CDR3: CSVLIGTSYSYEQYF; DNA: TGCAGCGTCCTTATTGGGACATCTTACTCCTACGAGCAGTACTTC
size: -; V: TRBV18; J: TRBJ2-1; D: -; CDR3: CASSPGAEPSYNEQFF; DNA: TGTGCCAGCTCACCAGGAGCGGAACCCTCCTACAATGAGCAGTTCTTC
size: many; V: TRBV12-3/TRBV12-4; J: TRBJ2-3; D: TRBD2; CDR3: CATTRGVAQVTDTQYF; DNA: TGTGCCACCACCCGGGGGGTGGCACAAGTGACAGATACGCAGTATTTT
size: -; V: TRBV4-1; J: TRBJ1-1; D: -; CDR3: CASSQRAGAEAFF; DNA: TGCGCCAGCAGCCAAAGAGCAGGCGCTGAAGCTTTCTTT
size: -; V: TRBV11-2; J: TRBJ2-5; D: TRBD2; CDR3: CASSTRGTKETQYF; DNA: TGTGCCAGCAGCACGCGGGGGACCAAAGAGACCCAGTACTTC
size: -; V: TRBV27; J: TRBJ2-7; D: TRBD1; CDR3: CASSLGTGQYEQYF; DNA: TGTGCCAGCAGTTTGGGGACAGGGCAGTACGAGCAGTACTTC
size: -; V: TRBV4-2; J: TRBJ2-3; D: -; CDR3: CASSQDLLGYSTDTQYF; DNA: TGTGCCAGCAGCCAAGATCTATTGGGGTACAGCACAGATACGCAGTATTTT
size: many; V: TRBV7-3; J: TRBJ2-7; D: -; CDR3: CASSAHPGPSYEQYF; DNA: TGTGCCAGCAGCGCCCATCCGGGTCCGTCCTACGAGCAGTACTTC
size: few; V: TRBV3-1; J: TRBJ2-3; D: -; CDR3: CASSQGSGTQYF; DNA: TGTGCCAGCAGCCAGGGTTCGGGTACGCAGTATTTT
size: -; V: TRBV5-1; J: TRBJ1-2; D: -; CDR3: CASSLEIGTNYGYTF; DNA: TGCGCCAGCAGCTTGGAAATTGGCACTAACTATGGCTACACCTTC
size: few; V: TRBV7-9; J: TRBJ2-1; D: TRBD2; CDR3: CASSPGTSGRNPYNEQFF; DNA: TGTGCCAGCAGCCCTGGGACTAGCGGGAGGAACCCCTACAATGAGCAGTTCTTC
size: few; V: TRBV5-1; J: TRBJ1-3; D: -; CDR3: CASSEQVGRSGNTIYF; DNA: TGCGCCAGCAGCGAACAAGTGGGGCGCTCTGGAAACACCATATATTTT
size: few; V: TRBV7-9; J: TRBJ2-1; D: -; CDR3: CASSTSYSDGEQFF; DNA: TGTGCCAGCAGCACTTCGTACAGCGATGGTGAGCAGTTCTTC
size: -; V: TRBV12-5; J: TRBJ2-7; D: TRBD1; CDR3: CASGLEPWTGLFYEQYF; DNA: TGCGCTAGTGGTTTGGAACCCTGGACAGGGTTATTCTACGAGCAGTACTTC
size: -; V: TRBV7-9; J: TRBJ2-5; D: -; CDR3: CASSLVQTGQETQYF; DNA: TGTGCCAGCAGCTTGGTACAGACAGGTCAAGAGACCCAGTACTTC
size: -; V: TRBV28; J: TRBJ2-5; D: TRBD2; CDR3: CASSPRLGLAGGETQYF; DNA: TGTGCCAGCAGCCCCCGGTTGGGACTAGCGGGAGGTGAGACCCAGTACTTC
size: few; V: TRBV5-1; J: TRBJ1-2; D: TRBD1; CDR3: CASSPGQGPNYGYTF; DNA: TGCGCCAGCAGCCCAGGACAGGGTCCTAACTATGGCTACACCTTC
size: -; V: TRBV18; J: TRBJ1-1; D: -; CDR3: CASSSVVVNTEAFF; DNA: TGTGCCAGCTCCTCTGTCGTGGTGAACACTGAAGCTTTCTTT
size: few; V: TRBV28; J: TRBJ2-5; D: TRBD2; CDR3: CASSLIAGGTQYF; DNA: TGTGCCAGCAGTTTAATAGCGGGAGGGACCCAGTACTTC
size: few; V: TRBV7-2; J: TRBJ2-1; D: TRBD1; CDR3: CASSLLFAGGLDEQFF; DNA: TGTGCCAGCAGCTTACTTTTCGCAGGGGGTTTGGATGAGCAGTTCTTC
size: -; V: TRBV28; J: TRBJ1-1; D: -; CDR3: CASSLWGGLTNTEAFF; DNA: TGTGCCAGCAGTTTATGGGGGGGCCTTACGAACACTGAAGCTTTCTTT
size: once; V: TRBV12-3/TRBV12-4; J: TRBJ2-7; D: TRBD1; CDR3: CASSTPGQGTSYEQYF; DNA: TGTGCCAGCAGTACTCCGGGACAGGGGACCTCCTACGAGCAGTACTTC
size: -; V: TRBV27; J: TRBJ1-2; D: TRBD1; CDR3: CASGPTGGRHGYTF; DNA: TGTGCCAGCGGACCGACAGGGGGCAGGCATGGCTACACCTTC
size: few; V: TRBV28; J: TRBJ2-2; D: -; CDR3: CATQVDSMPGELFF; DNA: TGTGCCACCCAGGTAGACAGTATGCCCGGGGAGCTGTTTTTT
size: -; V: TRBV7-8; J: TRBJ2-5; D: TRBD2; CDR3: CASSSPPGGPWRQETQYF; DNA: TGTGCCAGCAGCTCTCCCCCGGGGGGGCCGTGGAGGCAAGAGACCCAGTACTTC
size: -; V: TRBV3-1; J: TRBJ2-3; D: TRBD2; CDR3: CASSQAAGVQYTQYF; DNA: TGTGCCAGCAGCCAAGCAGCGGGGGTTCAGTATACGCAGTATTTT
size: -; V: TRBV6-2/TRBV6-3; J: TRBJ2-2; D: TRBD2; CDR3: CASSRPTSRRTNTGELFF; DNA: TGTGCCAGCAGCCGACCGACTAGCCGAAGAACGAACACCGGGGAGCTGTTTTTT
size: few; V: TRBV12-3/TRBV12-4; J: TRBJ2-1; D: -; CDR3: CASSNLRDNNNEQFF; DNA: TGTGCCAGCAGTAACCTCCGGGACAACAACAATGAGCAGTTCTTC
size: -; V: TRBV12-3/TRBV12-4; J: TRBJ2-2; D: TRBD1; CDR3: CASRPGQGHTGELFF; DNA: TGTGCCAGCAGACCGGGACAGGGGCACACCGGGGAGCTGTTTTTT